The present entry profiles one TCR beta chain with its context. Its target antigen remains unknown. Qualities for individual bases were not recorded, and no much larger clone is one base off. The data are from a study of blood T cell repertoires in COVID-19 (dated by TCRdb to 2020 to 2022). Turning to the overall study: The collaborator samples originated in the United States, Italy and Spain and spanned the acute and convalescent phases of COVID-19. The repertoires were released in a freely available public database meant as a resource for research on the immune response to SARS-CoV-2. Where HLA class I and class II types were available, the types were taken from metadata supplied by the sample provider, not from assay-based typing. The dataset comprised deeply sampled blood TCRbeta repertoires from subjects exposed to, actively infected with, or recovered from COVID-19. Samples were obtained from the ongoing ImmuneRACE study (first 160 participants) and from about 1,300 subjects provided by 6 global collaborators. The sample metadata nearly always contained a de-identified subject ID, COVID-19 status, age in years and sex. The prospective study material was composed of cDNA or gDNA derived from T cells, B-cell-depleted T cells, or PBMCs.

The study at large found these results: How much clinical and demographic metadata was included differed by source and by participant, and the metadata was provided uncurated.

Whole blood was collected in K2EDTA tubes by collaborating institutions according to the institutions' own protocols. For TCRbeta analysis, collaborator samples were shipped as frozen whole blood, as isolated PBMCs, or as DNA extracted from either sample type. The immunoSEQ Assay, a bias-controlled multiplex PCR, was used to amplify TCRbeta CDR3 regions from genomic DNA. On the authors' methods: The number of nucleated cells in each sample was estimated by amplification of reference gene primers within the assay. To quantify the absolute abundance of each unique TCRbeta CDR3 rearrangement, sequence reads were collapsed and filtered. For each sample, productive Simpson clonality was calculated by taking the square root of Simpson's diversity index across productive rearrangements. TCRdb carries this immuneACCESS record with in-frame sequences only. Its versions omit some clonotypes, under half of them owing to an unresolved V gene in the studies checked, with the rest unexplained. V, J and clone size were drawn from that table, and D and trimming were deduced from the DNA. The sample table holds about 110,000 clones, of which around 89% were seen once. The biggest ten clones account for 4% to 6% of the sample.

V loses 6 bases, J loses 5 bases, and the germline ends lie 8 bases apart. The CDR1 and CDR2 encoded by the germline V gene are MDHEN and SYDVKM. Measured from the cysteine to the phenylalanine, the CDR3 is 12 residues long. Only the CDR3 part of the read is kept: 36 bases, read in frame from the first base. Sequencing was carried out using peripheral blood. This receptor was obtained from a middle-aged man with active or convalescent COVID-19. The chain employs TRBV28 and TRBJ2-1; TRBD2 is a possible D gene, resting on 5 matching bases. Here is the DNA: TGTGCCAGCAGCACTAGGGACAATGAGCAGTTCTTC. It codes for CASSTRDNEQFF.